This is a list of T cell receptor beta chains from one sample in a study of blood T cell repertoires in COVID-19. Generated by immunoSEQ multiplex PCR, the TCRdb table keeps only in-frame clones and is missing some. This table has 60,000 to 70,000 clones, 88% appearing once. Sequenced input: peripheral blood. These receptor sequences come from a woman in her sixties with COVID-19, enrolled during active disease. Both conserved end residues are part of each CDR3. A D gene is named only where the DNA matches it firmly. Clone size is shown for a subset of rows, as once, few, many or a class of expanded clone.

D gene	clone size	V gene	J gene	CDR3 protein	CDR3 DNA
TRBD2	.	TRBV14	TRBJ2-1	CASSQGPGLAGLAINYNEQFF	TGTGCCAGCAGCCAAGGACCAGGACTAGCGGGTCTAGCGATAAATTACAATGAGCAGTTCTTC
.	.	TRBV30	TRBJ2-3	CAWSVLNTQYF	TGTGCCTGGAGTGTTCTAAATACGCAGTATTTT
.	.	TRBV30	TRBJ1-2	CAWTGVLHYGYTF	TGTGCCTGGACAGGGGTTCTTCACTATGGCTACACCTTC
.	.	TRBV3-1/TRBV3-2	TRBJ2-3	CASSPWGVFTDTQYF	TGTGCCAGCAGCCCCTGGGGAGTATTCACAGATACGCAGTATTTT
TRBD1	.	TRBV15	TRBJ1-4	CATSRDRGANEKLFF	TGTGCCACCAGCAGAGACAGGGGGGCTAATGAAAAACTGTTTTTT
TRBD1	.	TRBV6-2/TRBV6-3	TRBJ1-5	CASSGEGGWQPQHF	TGTGCCAGCAGTGGGGAAGGGGGCTGGCAGCCCCAGCATTTT
.	.	TRBV18	TRBJ1-1	CASSPTGNTEAFF	TGTGCCAGCTCACCGACGGGGAACACTGAAGCTTTCTTT
.	once	TRBV4-3	TRBJ2-7	CASSQAAGGYEQYF	TGCGCCAGCAGCCAAGCGGCAGGGGGGTACGAGCAGTACTTC
.	.	TRBV5-1	TRBJ2-3	CASSFVGLADTQYF	TGCGCCAGCAGCTTCGTTGGGCTTGCAGATACGCAGTATTTT
.	.	TRBV6-5	TRBJ1-4	CAISTRGAGSEKLFF	TGTGCCATCTCCACTCGGGGGGCAGGTAGTGAAAAACTGTTTTTT
TRBD1	.	TRBV9	TRBJ2-2	CASSVAGGTGELFF	TGTGCCAGCAGCGTAGCAGGGGGCACCGGGGAGCTGTTTTTT
TRBD2	.	TRBV11-2	TRBJ2-1	CASTASGRLFF	TGTGCCAGCACCGCTAGCGGGAGATTGTTCTTC
TRBD1	once	TRBV6-5	TRBJ1-5	CASSHGRGKQPQHF	TGTGCCAGCAGCCATGGCAGGGGGAAACAGCCCCAGCATTTT
.	once	TRBV3-1/TRBV3-2	TRBJ2-6	CASSQDSSGANVLTF	TGTGCCAGCAGCCAAGACAGTTCTGGGGCCAACGTCCTGACTTTC
TRBD1	.	TRBV30	TRBJ2-7	CAFTTGFHYEQYF	TGTGCCTTTACGACAGGGTTTCATTACGAGCAGTACTTC
.	.	TRBV5-6	TRBJ1-2	CASSLGQFTPALDYGYTF	TGTGCCAGCAGCTTGGGACAGTTTACTCCGGCCCTAGACTATGGCTACACCTTC
TRBD1	.	TRBV25-1	TRBJ1-1	CASSQTGDAEAFF	TGTGCCAGCAGTCAGACAGGGGATGCTGAAGCTTTCTTT
.	.	TRBV4-1	TRBJ2-7	CASSRPGNTYEQYF	TGCGCCAGCAGCCGCCCCGGGAACACTTACGAGCAGTACTTC
.	.	TRBV6-5	TRBJ2-2	CASSYAGTGELFF	TGTGCCAGCAGTTACGCAGGGACCGGGGAGCTGTTTTTT
.	.	TRBV5-1	TRBJ2-2	CASSSTGEGYGELFF	TGCGCCAGCAGTTCGACAGGGGAGGGATACGGGGAGCTGTTTTTT
TRBD1	.	TRBV10-3	TRBJ2-5	CAIMDRGLETQYF	TGTGCCATCATGGACAGGGGGCTTGAGACCCAGTACTTC
.	.	TRBV5-1	TRBJ1-2	CASSPDAQGGGYTF	TGCGCCAGCAGCCCCGACGCTCAGGGCGGCGGCTACACCTTC
TRBD1	.	TRBV5-1	TRBJ1-2	CASRDGQGAYGYTF	TGCGCCAGCAGGGACGGACAGGGGGCGTATGGCTACACCTTC
TRBD2	.	TRBV5-4	TRBJ2-3	CASSVPGLAASTDTQYF	TGTGCCAGCAGCGTCCCGGGACTAGCGGCTAGCACAGATACGCAGTATTTT
.	.	TRBV7-7	TRBJ2-1	CASSLRLASHYEQFF	TGTGCCAGCAGCTTAAGGCTAGCGAGCCACTATGAGCAGTTCTTC
.	.	TRBV11-2	TRBJ2-7	CASAGYVSYEQYF	TGTGCCAGCGCGGGGTATGTTTCCTACGAGCAGTACTTC
TRBD1	.	TRBV15	TRBJ1-2	CATSRTGGDGYTF	TGTGCCACCAGCAGGACAGGGGGGGATGGCTACACCTTC
TRBD2	.	TRBV30	TRBJ2-3	CAWSVTSGHTDTQYF	TGTGCCTGGAGTGTGACTAGCGGACACACAGATACGCAGTATTTT
.	.	TRBV11-2	TRBJ2-2	CASSPNNYDTGELFF	TGTGCCAGCAGCCCGAATAACTACGACACCGGGGAGCTGTTTTTT
TRBD1	.	TRBV10-2	TRBJ1-1	CASSYSGDRVAEAFF	TGCGCCAGCAGCTATTCGGGCGACAGGGTGGCTGAAGCTTTCTTT
.	.	TRBV2	TRBJ2-5	CASSEGNYLSVETQYF	TGTGCCAGCAGTGAAGGGAACTACCTCTCTGTAGAGACCCAGTACTTC
TRBD1	.	TRBV6-5	TRBJ2-5	CASRTGWETQYF	TGTGCCAGTCGGACAGGGTGGGAGACCCAGTACTTC
.	.	TRBV9	TRBJ1-3	CASSPRQGNTIYF	TGTGCCAGCAGCCCAAGACAGGGAAACACCATATATTTT
TRBD1	once	TRBV5-4	TRBJ1-2	CASSLPPGQGEEGYGYTF	TGTGCCAGCAGCTTACCCCCGGGACAGGGGGAAGAAGGCTATGGCTACACCTTC
TRBD2	.	TRBV7-2	TRBJ2-1	CASSLGSDAGDNEQFF	TGTGCCAGCAGCCTAGGGTCGGATGCGGGGGACAATGAGCAGTTCTTC
TRBD2	.	TRBV4-1	TRBJ2-3	CASSQERGTSGYYSTDTQYF	TGCGCCAGCAGCCAAGAAAGGGGGACTAGCGGGTATTATAGCACAGATACGCAGTATTTT